This T cell receptor beta chain was sequenced in a study of blood T cell repertoires in COVID-19. The wider study: The United States, Italy and Spain supplied acute and convalescent COVID-19 samples. The analysed material was cDNA or gDNA that came from T cells, B-cell-depleted T cells, or PBMCs.

Per the germline V gene, CDR1 is SGHTA and CDR2 is FQGNSA. This CDR3 is built from 15 residues. Germline trimming cut 5 bases from V and 9 bases from J; bases unmatched to any gene: 10. Authors' analysis steps: Amplification of reference gene primers provided the estimated nucleated cell counts. Method: immunoSEQ multiplex PCR; TCRdb's copy keeps in-frame clones and lacks some. That table furnishes V, J and clone size, whereas the DNA furnished D and trimming. This table has around 150,000 clones, roughly 90% appearing once. This TCR was sampled from a woman aged 60-75 years with active or convalescent COVID-19. The chain recombines TRBV7-2 with TRBJ2-1; TRBD1 matches at 10 bases. Material: peripheral blood. The CDR3 DNA reads as TGTGCCAGCAGCACCCCCGACAGGGGGCTCTCTGAGCAGTTCTTC. Amino acids: CASSTPDRGLSEQFF. Together with reference TRBV7-2 and TRBJ2-1, the CDR3 gives the full variable domain: GAGVSQSPSNKVTEKGKDVELRCDPISGHTALYWYRQSLGQGLEFLIYFQGNSAPDKSGLPSDRFSAERTGGSVSTLTIQRTQQEDSAVYLCASSTPDRGLSEQFFGPGTRLTVL.